This TCR beta chain was captured in a study of cytomegalovirus exposure and HLA in healthy donors. With 1 base removed from V and 4 bases from J, the gap between germline ends came to 13 bases. The length of the CDR3 is 15 residues. Germline lookup yields CDR1 SGHVS and CDR2 FQNEAQ. The PCR employed 60 Vbeta primers together with 13 Jbeta primers. Here immunoSEQ multiplex PCR was the method, and the copy in TCRdb shows in-frame clones only, minus some. The sample lists 100,000 to 150,000 clones, around three quarters occurring once. The receptor comes from a female donor in good health and CMV-seronegative. The chain recombines TRBV7-8 with TRBJ1-2, with a weak D call TRBD1 (6 bases). Sequencing was performed on PBMCs. The CDR3 DNA reads as TGTGCCAGCAGCTTAGATACAGGGAGGGTCTATGGCTACACCTTC. It encodes CASSLDTGRVYGYTF.